This T cell receptor beta chain was identified in a study of blood T cells in healthy people across ages. Trimming took 10 bases from V and 4 from J, leaving 19 bases between them. Germline-derived CDR1 and CDR2 are ENHRY and SYGVKD. The CDR3 spans 14 residues. Together with a sample-barcoded 5' primer, a J-beta primer mix was included in a second PCR lasting roughly 7 to 11 cycles. Each CDR3 protein is one row after TCRdb ran MiXCR on the 5' RACE reads. The sample contains about 780,000 distinct CDR3 sequences, roughly 24% of which appear only once. Concerning this clonotype: Likely a read error: the CDR3 ends without its conserved phenylalanine or tryptophan.

This same sample was also part of a study on T cells of mothers and their children. From that study: Material was donated by three healthy Caucasian mothers and their six children.

The receptor's source is a boy between 10 and 17 years old in good health. Source material: blood. The rearrangement links TRBV10-3 to TRBJ1-1; perhaps TRBD1 as D (6 bases). The CDR3: CATQGAGEVTEAFL. DNA of the CDR3: TGTGCCACCCAAGGCGCAGGGGAGGTCACTGAAGCTTTCCTT.